The T cell receptor beta chain under discussion was sequenced for a study of T cell responses to AZD1222 COVID-19 vaccine. Study information: The study pooled second doses at about 4 or about 12 weeks.

Comment on this clone: Its antigen remains unidentified.

TCRdb's table, derived via immunoSEQ multiplex PCR, lists solely in-frame clones and lacks some. In the table there are 75,000 to 100,000 clones, more than 75% of which are singletons. Study results and limitations: An increase in Spike-specific TCR breadth and depth was observed after two AZD1222 doses. Scientists sampled the repertoires only once the peak T cell response had passed. Donors were largely white British and mainly female; clonal diversity was possibly underestimated.

CDR3 size: 16 residues. Germline V gives CDR1 SNHLY, CDR2 FYNNEI. With 7 bases clipped from V and 0 bases from J, the junction kept 5 bases outside the gene matches. Sequences were derived from peripheral blood, sampled on day 0 of AZD1222 vaccination. This chain uses TRBV2 with TRBJ2-6; 8 nucleotides align to TRBD2. The receptor comes from an adult in good health. CDR3 in DNA: TGTGCCAGCAACGGGGGGGTCCTCTCTGGGGCCAACGTCCTGACTTTC. Protein sequence: CASNGGVLSGANVLTF.